This T cell receptor beta chain was recorded in a study of blood T cell repertoires in COVID-19. Study-level information: Acute and convalescent COVID-19 specimens originated in the United States, Italy and Spain.

This CDR3 has 15 residues. From germline, CDR1 is SGHRS and CDR2 YFSETQ. Trimming stripped 0 bases from V and 1 base from J, with 10 bases between. Assay used: immunoSEQ multiplex PCR; TCRdb lists only in-frame clones, some missing. The repertoire has over 90,000 clones, nearly 90% of them found once; the top ten carry roughly 3%. The sequencing sample was made of peripheral blood. The clonotype was recovered from a man in his forties or fifties in a cohort sampled during active COVID-19. J is TRBJ1-1 and V is TRBV5-1; unclear D gene. CDR3 sequence: CASSLAGRANTEAFF. CDR3 DNA: TGCGCCAGCAGCTTGGCCGGGAGGGCGAACACTGAAGCTTTCTTT.